This T cell receptor beta chain was captured in a study of blood T cell repertoires in COVID-19. Whole-study context: T cells, B-cell-depleted T cells, or PBMCs provided the cDNA or gDNA that served as material.

V was shortened by 8 bases and J by 8 bases, with 14 bases between the two germline ends. The CDR3 sequence is 12 residues long. CDR1 and CDR2 (germline): MNHEY, SMNVEV (reference sequence). The data were produced by immunoSEQ multiplex PCR, yet TCRdb's version contains in-frame clones alone and is incomplete. Of 250,000 to 300,000 clones listed, more than 75% are singletons. The sequence was collected from a woman aged 40 to 50 with acute COVID-19. V and J are TRBV27 and TRBJ2-3, with no clear D. Sequencing used PBMCs or T cells enriched from blood (not recorded which). The CDR3 nucleotides are TGTGCCAGCTCGTTCAGCGTAGGTACGCAGTATTTT. Protein product: CASSFSVGTQYF.